This T cell receptor beta chain was sequenced in a study of cytomegalovirus exposure and HLA in healthy donors. The V end lost 0 bases, the J end lost 0 bases, and 16 bases lay between the germline ends. The CDR3 is 18 residues long. The germline V gene has CDR1 SGDLS and CDR2 YYNGEE. The PCR employed 60 Vbeta primers together with 13 Jbeta primers. TCRdb's copy holds only in-frame clones and misses some; the assay was immunoSEQ multiplex PCR. The table lists about 140,000 clones, about 85% of them singletons, with approximately 3% in the top ten. Study conclusions and caveats: In a later analysis, HLA-associated TCR beta chains were more clonally expanded than equally common others.

With regard to this clone: Its antigen is as yet unknown.

The specimen sequenced was PBMCs. This TCR was recovered from a female donor in good health and CMV-seronegative. The chain links TRBV9 to TRBJ2-1, with D possibly TRBD2 on 5 matching bases. The CDR3 region is CASSVGGPSLTSYNEQFF. CDR3 in DNA: TGTGCCAGCAGCGTAGGCGGGCCTAGCTTGACCTCCTACAATGAGCAGTTCTTC.